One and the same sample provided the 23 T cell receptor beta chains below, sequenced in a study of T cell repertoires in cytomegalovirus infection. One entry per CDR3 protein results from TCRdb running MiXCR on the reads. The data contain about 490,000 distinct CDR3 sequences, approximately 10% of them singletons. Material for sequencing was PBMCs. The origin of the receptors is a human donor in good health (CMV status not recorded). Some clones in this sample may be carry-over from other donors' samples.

The CDR3 protein is CASSFSGRSYNEQFF. The CDR3 DNA reads TGTGCCAGCAGCTTCAGCGGGAGGTCTTACAATGAGCAGTTCTTC. This chain uses TRBV5-4 with TRBJ2-1; 9 nucleotides match TRBD2. Germline lookup yields CDR1 SGHNT and CDR2 YYREEE (reference sequence). The CDR3 has 15 residues. V was pared by 2 bases and J by 4 bases, with 4 bases of the junction left unmatched.

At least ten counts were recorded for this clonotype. Written as DNA, the CDR3 is TGTGCCAGCAGCAACACCCCACCGGGACAGAGATTTCACGAGCAGTACTTC. Its protein product is CASSNTPPGQRFHEQYF. V usage is TRBV7-6 and J usage is TRBJ2-7; 7 nucleotides match TRBD1. The CDR3 consists of 17 residues. Trimming cost V 5 bases and J 5 bases; bases outside gene matches: 18. CDR1 is SGHVS and CDR2 is FNYEAQ in the germline V gene.

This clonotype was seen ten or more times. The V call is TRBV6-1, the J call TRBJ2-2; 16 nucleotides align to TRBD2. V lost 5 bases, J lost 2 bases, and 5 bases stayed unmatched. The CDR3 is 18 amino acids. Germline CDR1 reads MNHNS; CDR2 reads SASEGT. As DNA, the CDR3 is TGTGCCAGCAGTCAGGGACTAGCGGGAGGGTTTAACACCGGGGAGCTGTTTTTT. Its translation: CASSQGLAGGFNTGELFF.

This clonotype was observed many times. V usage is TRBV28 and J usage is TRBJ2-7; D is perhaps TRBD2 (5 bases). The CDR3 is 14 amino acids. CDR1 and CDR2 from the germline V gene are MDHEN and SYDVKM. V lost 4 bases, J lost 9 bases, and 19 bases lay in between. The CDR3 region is CASSSPEGASRQYF. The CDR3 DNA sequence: TGTGCCAGCAGTTCCCCAGAGGGCGCGTCGCGGCAGTACTTC.

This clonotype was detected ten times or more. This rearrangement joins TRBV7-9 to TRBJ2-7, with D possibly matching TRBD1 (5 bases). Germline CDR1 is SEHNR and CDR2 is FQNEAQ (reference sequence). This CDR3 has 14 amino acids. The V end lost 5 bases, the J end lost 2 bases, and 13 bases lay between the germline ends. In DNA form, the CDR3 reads TGTGCCAGCAGCCACGTAGACAGACCCTACGAGCAGTACTTC. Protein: CASSHVDRPYEQYF.

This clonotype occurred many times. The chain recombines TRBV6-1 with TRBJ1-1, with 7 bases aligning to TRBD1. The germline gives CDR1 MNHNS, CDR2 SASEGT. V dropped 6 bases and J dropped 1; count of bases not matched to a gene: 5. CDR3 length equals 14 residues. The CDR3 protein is CASRETGTNTEAFF. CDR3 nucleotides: TGTGCCAGCAGGGAGACAGGGACGAACACTGAAGCTTTCTTT.

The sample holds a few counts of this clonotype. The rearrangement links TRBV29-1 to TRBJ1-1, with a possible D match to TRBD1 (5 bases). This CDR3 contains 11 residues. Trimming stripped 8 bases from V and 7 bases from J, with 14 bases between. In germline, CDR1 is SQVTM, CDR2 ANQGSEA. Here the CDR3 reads CSTPFQGEAFF. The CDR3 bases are TGCAGCACACCCTTTCAGGGTGAAGCTTTCTTT. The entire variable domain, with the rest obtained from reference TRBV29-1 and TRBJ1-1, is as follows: SAVISQKPSRDICQRGTSLTIQCQVDSQVTMMFWYRQQPGQSLTLIATANQGSEATYESGFVIDKFPISRPNLTFSTLTVSNMSPEDSSIYLCSTPFQGEAFFGQGTRLTVV.

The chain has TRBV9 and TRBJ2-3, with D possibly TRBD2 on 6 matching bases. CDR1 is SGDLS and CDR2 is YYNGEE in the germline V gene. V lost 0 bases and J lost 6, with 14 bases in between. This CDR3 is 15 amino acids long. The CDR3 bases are TGTGCCAGCAGCGTAGGCGGGACCAGTAGGGATACGCAGTATTTT. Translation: CASSVGGTSRDTQYF. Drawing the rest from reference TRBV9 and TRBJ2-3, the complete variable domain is DSGVTQTPKHLITATGQRVTLRCSPRSGDLSVYWYQQSLDQGLQFLIQYYNGEERAKGNILERFSAQQFPDLHSELNLSSLELGDSALYFCASSVGGTSRDTQYFGPGTRLTVL.

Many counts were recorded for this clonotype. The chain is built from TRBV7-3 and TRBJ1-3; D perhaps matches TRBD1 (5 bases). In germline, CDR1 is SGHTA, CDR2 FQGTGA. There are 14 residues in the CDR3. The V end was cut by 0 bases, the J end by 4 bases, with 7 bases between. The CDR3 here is CASSLTGDGNTIYF. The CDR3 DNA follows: TGTGCCAGCAGCTTAACAGGGGACGGAAACACCATATATTTT. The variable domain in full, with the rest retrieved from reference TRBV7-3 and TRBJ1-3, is GAGVSQTPSNKVTEKGKYVELRCDPISGHTALYWYRQSLGQGPEFLIYFQGTGAADDSGLPNDRFFAVRPEGSVSTLKIQRTERGDSAVYLCASSLTGDGNTIYFGEGSWLTVV.

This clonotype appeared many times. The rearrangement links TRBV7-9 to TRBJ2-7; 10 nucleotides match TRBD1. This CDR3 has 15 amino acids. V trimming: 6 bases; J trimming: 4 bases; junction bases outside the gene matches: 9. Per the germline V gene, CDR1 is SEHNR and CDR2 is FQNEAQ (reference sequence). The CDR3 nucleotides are TGTGCCAGCAGTAACCCGGGACAGGGGAGATACGAGCAGTACTTC. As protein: CASSNPGQGRYEQYF.

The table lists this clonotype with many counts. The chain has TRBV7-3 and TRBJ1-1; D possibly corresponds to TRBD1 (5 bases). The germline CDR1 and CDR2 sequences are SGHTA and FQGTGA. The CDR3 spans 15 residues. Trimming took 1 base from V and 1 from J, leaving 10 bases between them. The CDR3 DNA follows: TGTGCCAGCAGCTTAAGTGTGGACAAGAACACTGAAGCTTTCTTT. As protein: CASSLSVDKNTEAFF.

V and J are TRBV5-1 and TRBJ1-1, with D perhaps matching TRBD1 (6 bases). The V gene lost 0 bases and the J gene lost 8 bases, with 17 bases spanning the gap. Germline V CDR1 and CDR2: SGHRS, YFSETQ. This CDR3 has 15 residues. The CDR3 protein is CASSLASGHLREAFF. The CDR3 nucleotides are TGCGCCAGCAGCTTGGCCTCGGGACACCTAAGGGAAGCTTTCTTT.

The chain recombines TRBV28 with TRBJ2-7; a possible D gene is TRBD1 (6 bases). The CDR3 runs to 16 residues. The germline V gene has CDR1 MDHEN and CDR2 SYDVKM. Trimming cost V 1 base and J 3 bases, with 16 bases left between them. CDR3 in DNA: TGTGCCAGCAGTTTATCGGTGGGGGCCGGTTACTACGAGCAGTACTTC. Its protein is CASSLSVGAGYYEQYF.

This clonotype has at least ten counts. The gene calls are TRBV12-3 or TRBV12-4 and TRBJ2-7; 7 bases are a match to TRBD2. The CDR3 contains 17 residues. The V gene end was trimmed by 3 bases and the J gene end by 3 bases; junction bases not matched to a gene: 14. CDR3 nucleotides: TGTGCCAGCAGTTTTGCAGGGTGGCTAGCGGAAAACTACGAGCAGTACTTC. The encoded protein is CASSFAGWLAENYEQYF.

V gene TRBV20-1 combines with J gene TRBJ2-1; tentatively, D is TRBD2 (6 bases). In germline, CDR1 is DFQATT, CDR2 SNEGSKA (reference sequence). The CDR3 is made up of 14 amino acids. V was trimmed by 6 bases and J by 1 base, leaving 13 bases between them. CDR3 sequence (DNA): TGCAGTGCAGTAAGACTAGTATCCTACAATGAGCAGTTCTTC. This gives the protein CSAVRLVSYNEQFF.

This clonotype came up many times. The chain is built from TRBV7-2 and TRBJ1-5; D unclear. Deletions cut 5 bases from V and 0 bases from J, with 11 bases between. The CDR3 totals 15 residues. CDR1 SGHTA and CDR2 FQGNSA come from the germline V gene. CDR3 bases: TGTGCCAGCAGCAGCTGGACGGATAGCAATCAGCCCCAGCATTTT. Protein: CASSSWTDSNQPQHF. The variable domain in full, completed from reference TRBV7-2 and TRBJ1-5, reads GAGVSQSPSNKVTEKGKDVELRCDPISGHTALYWYRQSLGQGLEFLIYFQGNSAPDKSGLPSDRFSAERTGGSVSTLTIQRTQQEDSAVYLCASSSWTDSNQPQHFGDGTRLSIL.

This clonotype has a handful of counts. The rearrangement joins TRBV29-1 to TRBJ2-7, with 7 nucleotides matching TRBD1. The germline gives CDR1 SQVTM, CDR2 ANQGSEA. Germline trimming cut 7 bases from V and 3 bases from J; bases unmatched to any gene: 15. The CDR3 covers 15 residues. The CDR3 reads CSATSRRGNDYEQYF. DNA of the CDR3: TGCAGCGCTACATCTCGCAGGGGGAATGACTACGAGCAGTACTTC.

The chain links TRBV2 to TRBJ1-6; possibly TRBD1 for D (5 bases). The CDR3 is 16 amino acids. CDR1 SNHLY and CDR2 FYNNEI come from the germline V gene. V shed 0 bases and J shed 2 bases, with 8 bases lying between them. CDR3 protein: CASSEAAGPYNSPLHF. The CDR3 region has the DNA TGTGCCAGCAGTGAAGCGGCGGGACCCTATAATTCACCCCTCCACTTT.

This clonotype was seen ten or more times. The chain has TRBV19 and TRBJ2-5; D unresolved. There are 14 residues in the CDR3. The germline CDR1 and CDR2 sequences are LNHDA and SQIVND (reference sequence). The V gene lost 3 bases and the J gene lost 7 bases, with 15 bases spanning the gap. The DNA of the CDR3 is TGTGCCAGTAGTATGGATCCCAAGATCGGGACCCAGTACTTC. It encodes CASSMDPKIGTQYF.

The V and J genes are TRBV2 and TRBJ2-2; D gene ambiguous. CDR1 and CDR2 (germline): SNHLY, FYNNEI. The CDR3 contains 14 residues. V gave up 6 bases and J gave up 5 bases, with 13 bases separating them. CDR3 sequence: CASSHPGWTGELFF. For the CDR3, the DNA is TGTGCCAGCAGCCATCCCGGGTGGACCGGGGAGCTGTTTTTT.

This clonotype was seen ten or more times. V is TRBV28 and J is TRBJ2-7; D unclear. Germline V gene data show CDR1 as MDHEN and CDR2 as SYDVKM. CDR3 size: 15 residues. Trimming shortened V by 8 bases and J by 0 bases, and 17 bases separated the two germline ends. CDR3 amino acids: CASDTGAFNSYEQYF. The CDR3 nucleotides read TGTGCCAGCGATACCGGAGCATTCAACTCCTACGAGCAGTACTTC.

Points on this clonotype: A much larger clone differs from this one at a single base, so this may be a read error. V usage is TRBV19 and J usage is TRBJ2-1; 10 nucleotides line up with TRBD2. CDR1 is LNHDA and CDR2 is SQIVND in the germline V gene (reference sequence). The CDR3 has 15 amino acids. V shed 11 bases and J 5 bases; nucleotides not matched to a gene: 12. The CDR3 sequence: CACKSGGAGNNEQFF. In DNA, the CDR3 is TGTGCCTGTAAAAGCGGGGGGGCCGGGAACAATGAGCAGTTCTTC.

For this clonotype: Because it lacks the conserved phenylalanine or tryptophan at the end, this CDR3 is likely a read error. DNA of the CDR3: TGTGCCACCAGTGATTTGATGGCTCCATACGAGCAGTACTTG. This encodes CATSDLMAPYEQYL. The V gene is TRBV24-1, the J gene TRBJ2-7; no clear D. The CDR3 loop spans 14 amino acids. The V gene lost 0 bases and the J gene lost 4 bases, with 9 bases spanning the gap. Germline CDR1 and CDR2: KGHDR and SFDVKD.